Listed below are T cell receptor beta chains from one sample, sequenced in a study of cytomegalovirus exposure and HLA in healthy donors. Clones were read by immunoSEQ multiplex PCR, and TCRdb kept only the in-frame ones, dropping some. Of 100,000 to 120,000 clones listed, approximately 86% are singletons. Input material: PBMCs. These receptors were collected from a woman aged 18-29 years in good health and CMV-seronegative. CDR3s include the opening cysteine and the closing phenylalanine or tryptophan. D genes are given only for firm matches. Clone sizes are given selectively: once, few, many, or a class where the clone is expanded.

>TRBJ1-5|NA|TRBV18|NA
TGTGCCAGCTCTTCCGACACTGGAGGCTATCAGCCCCAGCATTTT
CASSSDTGGYQPQHF
>TRBJ2-5|TRBD2|TRBV30|NA
TGTGCCTGGGGTATGCCGGGGGGGCTGGAGACCCAGTACTTC
CAWGMPGGLETQYF
>TRBJ2-5|NA|TRBV1|NA
TGCACCAGCAGCCAAGCTGATAGTCAAGAGACCCAGTACTTC
CTSSQADSQETQYF
>TRBJ1-4|NA|TRBV11-2|NA
TGTGCCAGCAGCTTAGATTTGGGGGCTCGGGATGAAAAACTGTTTTTT
CASSLDLGARDEKLFF
>TRBJ1-4|TRBD1|TRBV4-1|once
TGCGCCAGCAGCCAAGGGGGGACAGGCACTAATGAAAAACTGTTTTTT
CASSQGGTGTNEKLFF
>TRBJ1-1|NA|TRBV13|NA
TGTGCCAGCAGCTTCAGGGAGGCTGAAGCTTTCTTT
CASSFREAEAFF
>TRBJ2-5|TRBD2|TRBV6-5|NA
TGTGCCAGCAGTTTGGGGCGGGGGGCCATGGAGACCCAGTACTTC
CASSLGRGAMETQYF
>TRBJ2-1|NA|TRBV29-1|NA
TGCAGCGTTGAAGAGGGGGGAATCATAGGGTTCTTC
CSVEEGGIIGFF
>TRBJ2-5|TRBD2|TRBV5-4|NA
TGTGCCAGCAGTTCCTGGACTAGCCCAGAGACCCAGTACTTC
CASSSWTSPETQYF
>TRBJ1-2|TRBD1|TRBV2|NA
TGTGGGGGACAGGGGGCCTCTGGCTATGGCTACACCTTC
CGGQGASGYGYTF
>TRBJ2-7|TRBD1|TRBV13|NA
TGTGCCAGCAGCAACACGGGACAGGGTTTCGACGAGCAGTACTTC
CASSNTGQGFDEQYF
>TRBJ1-1|NA|TRBV28|NA
TGTGCCAGCAGTCCAATGGCAGGGAACACTGAAGCTTTCTTT
CASSPMAGNTEAFF
>TRBJ1-1|NA|TRBV27|NA
TGTGCCAGCAGTTCATACAGAAACACTGAAGCTTTCTTT
CASSSYRNTEAFF
>TRBJ1-4|NA|TRBV4-1|NA
TGCGCCAGCAGCCAAGTGGGCCGACAGGTTTTGACTAATGAAAAACTGTTTTTT
CASSQVGRQVLTNEKLFF
>TRBJ1-5|TRBD1|TRBV19|NA
TGTGCCAGTAGGGAGGGGACAGGCGCAGGGCAGCCCCAGCATTTT
CASREGTGAGQPQHF
>TRBJ1-4|TRBD1|TRBV30|NA
TGTGCCTGGAGTCGAGTCCCTCCGGGACAGGGGGGTAATGAAAAACTGTTTTTT
CAWSRVPPGQGGNEKLFF
>TRBJ2-5|TRBD1|TRBV7-9|NA
TGTGCCAGCAGCACCGGACAGGCCAATAGGGAGACCCAGTACTTC
CASSTGQANRETQYF
>TRBJ1-5|TRBD1|TRBV11-2|NA
TGTGCCAGCAGCTTAGGGACAGGGTCAACTCAGCCCCAGCATTTT
CASSLGTGSTQPQHF
>TRBJ2-3|TRBD1|TRBV7-3|NA
TGTGCCAGCAGCTTTTTTGGGACAGGGGCAGATACGCAGTATTTT
CASSFFGTGADTQYF
>TRBJ2-7|TRBD2|TRBV25-1|NA
TGTGCCAGCAGTGATCTACCGGGACTACCAGAATACTTC
CASSDLPGLPEYF
>TRBJ2-7|NA|TRBV6-1|NA
TGTGCCAGCAGTGAAAGTAGACAGAGAATCTCCTACGAGCAGTACTTC
CASSESRQRISYEQYF
>TRBJ2-7|NA|TRBV14|NA
TGTGCCAGCAGCCCCCTAGGGGACTACGAGCAGTACTTC
CASSPLGDYEQYF